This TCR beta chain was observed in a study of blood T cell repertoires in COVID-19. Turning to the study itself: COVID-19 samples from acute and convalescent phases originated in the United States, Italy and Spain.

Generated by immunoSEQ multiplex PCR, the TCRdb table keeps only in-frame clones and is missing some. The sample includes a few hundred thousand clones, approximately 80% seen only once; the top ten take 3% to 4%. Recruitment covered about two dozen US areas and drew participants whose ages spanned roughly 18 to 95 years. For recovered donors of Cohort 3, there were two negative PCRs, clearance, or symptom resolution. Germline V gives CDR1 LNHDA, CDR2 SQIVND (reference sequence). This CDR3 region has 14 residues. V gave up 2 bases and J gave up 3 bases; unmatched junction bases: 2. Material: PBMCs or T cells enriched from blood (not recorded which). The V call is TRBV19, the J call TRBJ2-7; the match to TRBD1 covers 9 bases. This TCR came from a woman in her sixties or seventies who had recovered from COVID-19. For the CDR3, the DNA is TGTGCCAGTAGTATAAGACAGGGGGGCTACGAGCAGTACTTC. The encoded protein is CASSIRQGGYEQYF.